The clone carrying this TCR beta chain was found many times. No antigen is known for it. An end of the junction does not agree with germline; a read error may underlie this. These data originate in a study of shared clonotypes between healthy human individuals. CDR3 length equals 15 residues. The germline CDR1 and CDR2 sequences are SSHAT and FNYEAQ (reference sequence). Study-level results: Shared clonotypes: approximately 5% naive CD4, around 3.5% naive CD8, under 2.5% memory CD4, approximately 0.41% memory CD8.

This table comes from immunoSEQ multiplex PCR, and its TCRdb copy is limited to in-frame clones, with some not included. The sample contains about 1 million clones, about 77% of which appear only once. Sequenced: memory CD4+ T cells sorted from blood. Subset reported: CD45RA-negative fraction. The origin of this receptor is a man aged 18-30 years in good health. The chain combines TRBV7-7 with TRBJ2-5, with 10 nucleotides matching TRBD2. The CDR3 loop reads CASSLAGGGSGTQYF. In DNA, the CDR3 is TGTGCTAGCAGCTTAGCGGGGGGAGGCTCAGGGACCCAGTACTTC.